This T cell receptor (beta chain) was obtained from a study of neurological immune-mediated disorders. Overall study findings and caveats: In HTLV-1-associated myelopathy, TCR clonal expansion was greatest, whereas multiple sclerosis had the least, falling below healthy controls.

It was by 5'RACE with 10-nucleotide random UMIs that the cDNA was made. From 15-18 subjects, every sequencing run obtained over 190 million TCR-beta sequences. Via MiXCR, TCRdb re-called the 5' RACE reads, giving one row per CDR3 protein. The sample has more than 35,000 distinct CDR3 sequences, 10% seen once. J was trimmed by 4 bases and V by 10 bases; bases with no gene match: 4. This CDR3 spans 15 amino acids. Germline V gene lookup returns CDR1 LNHDA and CDR2 SQIVND (reference sequence). This clonotype was detected ten times or more. Antigen specificity is unknown. Material: PBMCs. The receptor comes from a woman aged 25 to 39 with HTLV-1-associated myelopathy (HAM/TSP). The chain employs TRBV19 and TRBJ2-2; 15 positions match TRBD2. The CDR3 here is CATGGLAGGTGELFF. In DNA, the CDR3 is TGTGCCACCGGGGGACTAGCGGGGGGCACCGGGGAGCTGTTTTTT.